These T cell receptor beta chains were read from a single sample in a study of T cell responses to AZD1222 COVID-19 vaccine. Assay: immunoSEQ multiplex PCR; the TCRdb copy retains only in-frame clones and omits some. The sample yields fewer than 200,000 clones, approximately 90% seen once. The input for sequencing was peripheral blood, taken on day 0 of AZD1222 vaccination. Receptor source: an adult in good health. Each CDR3 is given with its conserved first and last residue. D genes are given only for firm matches. The size entry is marked missing in some rows and otherwise reads once, few, many or a size class.

V gene,J gene,clone size,D gene,CDR3 protein,CDR3 DNA
TRBV11-2,TRBJ2-5,once,TRBD2,CASSLGLAGGNQETQYF,TGTGCCAGCAGCTTAGGACTAGCGGGGGGAAACCAAGAGACCCAGTACTTC
TRBV19,TRBJ1-2,NA,NA,CASSRMSMNYGYTF,TGTGCCAGTAGTCGCATGTCTATGAACTATGGCTACACCTTC
TRBV6-1,TRBJ2-7,NA,TRBD2,CASSELAGGPDEQYF,TGTGCCAGCAGTGAATTAGCGGGAGGGCCGGACGAGCAGTACTTC
TRBV2,TRBJ1-3,NA,NA,CAGSGRQQVGNTIYF,TGTGCCGGATCCGGGAGGCAGCAGGTTGGAAACACCATATATTTT
TRBV3-1/TRBV3-2,TRBJ2-7,NA,NA,CASSQVPDYEQYF,TGTGCCAGCAGCCAAGTGCCAGACTACGAGCAGTACTTC
TRBV12-5,TRBJ2-1,NA,TRBD2,CASGPHSAAGVLNEQFF,TGTGCTAGTGGTCCCCACTCGGCCGCGGGAGTCCTCAATGAGCAGTTCTTC
TRBV3-1/TRBV3-2,TRBJ2-1,once,NA,CASRGDPSTNEQFF,TGTGCCAGCAGAGGGGACCCCTCCACCAATGAGCAGTTCTTC
TRBV14,TRBJ1-1,NA,NA,CASSPWKGQSTEAFF,TGTGCCAGCAGCCCTTGGAAAGGGCAGAGCACTGAAGCTTTCTTT
TRBV5-5,TRBJ2-3,NA,NA,CASSPLLDTQYF,TGTGCCAGCAGCCCTCTCCTGGATACGCAGTATTTT
TRBV21-1,TRBJ1-5,NA,NA,CASSKQGGQPQHF,TGTGCCAGCAGCAAACAGGGGGGACAGCCCCAGCATTTT
TRBV13,TRBJ2-2,NA,TRBD2,CASSLLQREHGELFF,TGTGCCAGCAGCTTATTACAGCGGGAGCACGGGGAGCTGTTTTTT
TRBV27,TRBJ2-1,NA,TRBD2,CASGFSGVDNEQFF,TGTGCCAGCGGGTTTAGCGGGGTAGACAATGAGCAGTTCTTC
TRBV6-4,TRBJ1-1,NA,TRBD1,CASRGQGLNTEAFF,TGTGCCAGCAGGGGACAGGGCTTGAACACTGAAGCTTTCTTT
TRBV30,TRBJ2-4,NA,TRBD2,CAWRGGTSGMGVAKNIQYF,TGTGCCTGGAGGGGTGGGACTAGCGGGATGGGGGTAGCCAAAAACATTCAGTACTTC
TRBV7-8,TRBJ1-2,NA,NA,CASSSRRFGAYLYGYTF,TGTGCCAGCAGCTCCCGGAGGTTCGGGGCCTACCTTTATGGCTACACCTTC
TRBV7-9,TRBJ2-1,once,TRBD2,CASSYSGSPNEQFF,TGTGCCAGCAGCTATAGCGGGAGCCCCAATGAGCAGTTCTTC
TRBV5-6,TRBJ1-5,NA,TRBD1,CASSLGDRNQPQHF,TGTGCCAGCAGCTTGGGGGACAGAAATCAGCCCCAGCATTTT
TRBV3-1/TRBV3-2,TRBJ2-2,NA,NA,CASSQEIQGSSNTGELFF,TGTGCCAGCAGCCAAGAGATACAGGGATCGTCGAACACCGGGGAGCTGTTTTTT
TRBV7-6,TRBJ2-1,NA,TRBD2,CASSLELAGAPNEQFF,TGTGCCAGCAGCTTAGAACTAGCGGGAGCCCCCAATGAGCAGTTCTTC
TRBV27,TRBJ1-5,NA,TRBD1,CASRGEGQGNQPQHF,TGTGCCAGCAGGGGGGAGGGACAGGGTAATCAGCCCCAGCATTTT
TRBV3-1/TRBV3-2,TRBJ2-1,NA,TRBD2,CASSPFGGRAGDEQFF,TGTGCCAGCAGCCCTTTCGGCGGGAGGGCCGGGGATGAGCAGTTCTTC
TRBV27,TRBJ2-3,NA,TRBD2,CASSLGAEEGGFTDTQYF,TGTGCCAGCAGTTTAGGGGCCGAGGAGGGAGGGTTCACAGATACGCAGTATTTT
TRBV12-3/TRBV12-4,TRBJ2-3,NA,NA,CASRQTARQYF,TGTGCCAGCAGACAGACAGCCCGGCAGTATTTT
TRBV4-2,TRBJ1-1,once,NA,CASSQDGTVNTEAFF,TGTGCCAGCAGCCAAGACGGGACGGTGAACACTGAAGCTTTCTTT
TRBV30,TRBJ1-2,once,NA,CAWSVRGGFYGYTF,TGTGCCTGGAGTGTACGGGGGGGATTCTATGGCTACACCTTC
TRBV30,TRBJ2-5,NA,NA,CAWNKARETQYF,TGTGCCTGGAATAAGGCGAGAGAGACCCAGTACTTC
TRBV5-4,TRBJ1-2,NA,NA,CASSLAGSRGYTF,TGTGCCAGCAGCTTGGCGGGCTCTAGGGGCTACACCTTC
TRBV6-5,TRBJ1-1,NA,TRBD1,CASRLDRGTNTEAFF,TGTGCCAGCAGGCTGGACAGGGGGACGAACACTGAAGCTTTCTTT
TRBV3-1/TRBV3-2,TRBJ1-5,NA,NA,CASSQGIGDNQPQHF,TGTGCCAGCAGCCAAGGGATAGGGGACAATCAGCCCCAGCATTTT
TRBV7-9,TRBJ2-5,NA,NA,CASSPSGKETQYF,TGTGCCAGCAGCCCTTCAGGGAAAGAGACCCAGTACTTC
TRBV5-5,TRBJ2-4,NA,NA,CASSLVPAPSRDIQYF,TGTGCCAGCAGCTTGGTACCAGCGCCGAGTAGGGACATTCAGTACTTC
TRBV19,TRBJ2-3,NA,TRBD2,CASAGGNTDTQYF,TGTGCCAGCGCGGGGGGGAACACAGATACGCAGTATTTT
TRBV18,TRBJ1-1,NA,NA,CASSQEPNTEAFF,TGTGCCAGCTCACAAGAACCGAACACTGAAGCTTTCTTT
TRBV6-5,TRBJ1-6,NA,NA,CASTARAGGNSPLHF,TGTGCCAGCACCGCGCGAGCAGGCGGAAATTCACCCCTCCACTTT
TRBV10-3,TRBJ1-2,NA,TRBD1,CAISEGQGSDYGYTF,TGTGCCATCAGTGAGGGACAGGGATCGGACTATGGCTACACCTTC
TRBV29-1,TRBJ1-2,NA,TRBD1,CSVLLAGDRGYGYTF,TGCAGCGTTCTCTTAGCCGGGGACAGGGGATACGGCTACACCTTC
TRBV5-5,TRBJ1-1,NA,NA,CASTPLRGNTEAFF,TGTGCCAGCACCCCCCTCCGGGGAAACACTGAAGCTTTCTTT
TRBV7-2,TRBJ1-1,NA,NA,CASSFGGGRTEAFF,TGTGCCAGCAGCTTCGGAGGGGGGAGGACTGAAGCTTTCTTT
TRBV3-1/TRBV3-2,TRBJ2-2,NA,NA,CASSQDIPYLKGELFF,TGTGCCAGCAGCCAAGATATACCTTATTTAAAGGGGGAGCTGTTTTTT
TRBV4-2,TRBJ2-7,NA,NA,CASSQDRLRGEQYF,TGTGCCAGCAGCCAAGACCGACTACGAGGGGAGCAGTACTTC
TRBV4-1,TRBJ2-1,NA,NA,CASSQEERSPNEQFF,TGCGCCAGCAGCCAAGAAGAGCGGAGCCCCAATGAGCAGTTCTTC
TRBV10-3,TRBJ2-1,NA,NA,CAISAGGDEQFF,TGTGCCATCAGTGCAGGGGGGGATGAGCAGTTCTTC
TRBV6-5,TRBJ1-3,NA,NA,CASCVSGNTIYF,TGTGCCAGTTGTGTGTCCGGAAACACCATATATTTT
TRBV29-1,TRBJ2-5,NA,NA,CSVEDFGGRGETQYF,TGCAGCGTTGAAGATTTCGGGGGGCGGGGAGAGACCCAGTACTTC
TRBV11-2,TRBJ1-2,NA,TRBD1,CASSLNRGLYGYTF,TGTGCCAGCAGCTTAAACAGGGGGCTCTATGGCTACACCTTC